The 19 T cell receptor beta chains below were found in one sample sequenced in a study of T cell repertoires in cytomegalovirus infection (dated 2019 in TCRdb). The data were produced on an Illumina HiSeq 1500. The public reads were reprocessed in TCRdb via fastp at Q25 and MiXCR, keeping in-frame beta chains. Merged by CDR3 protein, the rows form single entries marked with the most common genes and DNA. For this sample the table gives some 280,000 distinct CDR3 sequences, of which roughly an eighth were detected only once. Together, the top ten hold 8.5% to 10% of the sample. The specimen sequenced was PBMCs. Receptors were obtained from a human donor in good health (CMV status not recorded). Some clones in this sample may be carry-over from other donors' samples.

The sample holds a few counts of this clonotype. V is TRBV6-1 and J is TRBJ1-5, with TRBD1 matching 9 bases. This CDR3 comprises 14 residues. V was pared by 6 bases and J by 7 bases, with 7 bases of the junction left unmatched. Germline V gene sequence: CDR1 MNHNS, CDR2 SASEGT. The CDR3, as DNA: TGTGCCAGCAGGGGGGACAGGGCCGGGCAGCCCCAGCATTTT. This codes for CASRGDRAGQPQHF.

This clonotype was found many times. The CDR3 region has the DNA TGTGCCAGCAGCTTCCAACCCCTCATGGAGCAGTACTTC. Translation gives CASSFQPLMEQYF. J is TRBJ2-7 and V is TRBV7-2, with no clear D. The V end was cut by 3 bases, the J end by 7 bases, with 13 bases between. Looked up from germline, CDR1 is SGHTA and CDR2 is FQGNSA. The CDR3 is 13 residues long.

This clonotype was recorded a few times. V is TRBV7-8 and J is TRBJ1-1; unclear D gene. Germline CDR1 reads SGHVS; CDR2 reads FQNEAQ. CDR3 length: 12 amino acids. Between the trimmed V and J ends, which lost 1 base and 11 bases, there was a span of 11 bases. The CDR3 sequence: CASSLGDPEAFF. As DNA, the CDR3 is TGTGCCAGCAGCTTAGGTGACCCGGAGGCTTTCTTT.

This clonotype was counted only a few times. CDR3 amino acids: CASSAGTSYTGELFF. CDR3 nucleotides: TGTGCCAGCAGTGCCGGGACTAGCTACACCGGGGAGCTGTTTTTT. The J gene is TRBJ2-2, the V gene TRBV28; 9 bases are a match to TRBD2. V shed 5 bases and J 3 bases; nucleotides not matched to a gene: 4. This CDR3 spans 15 amino acids. Looked up from germline, CDR1 is MDHEN and CDR2 is SYDVKM. The full variable domain, with the rest looked up from reference TRBV28 and TRBJ2-2, is DVKVTQSSRYLVKRTGEKVFLECVQDMDHENMFWYRQDPGLGLRLIYFSYDVKMKEKGDIPEGYSVSREKKERFSLILESASTNQTSMYLCASSAGTSYTGELFFGEGSRLTVL.

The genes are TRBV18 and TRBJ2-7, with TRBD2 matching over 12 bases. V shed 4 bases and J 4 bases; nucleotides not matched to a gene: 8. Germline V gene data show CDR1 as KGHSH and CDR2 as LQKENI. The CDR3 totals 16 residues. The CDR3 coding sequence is TGTGCCAGCTCACTGGGGACTAGCGGGCTGTCTTACGAGCAGTACTTC. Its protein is CASSLGTSGLSYEQYF. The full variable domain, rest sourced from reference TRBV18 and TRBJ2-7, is NAGVMQNPRHLVRRRGQEARLRCSPMKGHSHVYWYRQLPEEGLKFMVYLQKENIIDESGMPKERFSAEFPKEGPSILRIQQVVRGDSAAYFCASSLGTSGLSYEQYFGPGTRLTVT.

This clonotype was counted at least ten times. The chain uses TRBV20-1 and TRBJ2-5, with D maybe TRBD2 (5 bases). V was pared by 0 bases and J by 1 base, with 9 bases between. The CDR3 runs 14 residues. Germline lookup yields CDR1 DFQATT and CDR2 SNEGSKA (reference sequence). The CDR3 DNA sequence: TGCAGTGCTAGAGAGGGGAGTGCCCAAGAGACCCAGTACTTC. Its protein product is CSAREGSAQETQYF.

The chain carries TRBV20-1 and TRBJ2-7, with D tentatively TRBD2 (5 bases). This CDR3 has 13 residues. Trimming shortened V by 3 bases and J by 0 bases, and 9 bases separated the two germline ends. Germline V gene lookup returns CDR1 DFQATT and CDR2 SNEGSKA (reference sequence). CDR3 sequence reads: CSASEGSSYEQYF. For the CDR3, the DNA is TGCAGTGCTAGCGAGGGATCCTCCTACGAGCAGTACTTC.

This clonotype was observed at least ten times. CDR3 loop: CASSLFLRGQETQYF. For the CDR3, the DNA is TGTGCCAGCAGCTTGTTCCTAAGGGGACAAGAGACCCAGTACTTC. This chain connects TRBV7-2 to TRBJ2-5, with D maybe TRBD1 (5 bases). In germline, CDR1 is SGHTA, CDR2 FQGNSA. Trimming removed 3 bases at V and 2 bases at J, with 13 bases between. The CDR3 is made up of 15 amino acids.

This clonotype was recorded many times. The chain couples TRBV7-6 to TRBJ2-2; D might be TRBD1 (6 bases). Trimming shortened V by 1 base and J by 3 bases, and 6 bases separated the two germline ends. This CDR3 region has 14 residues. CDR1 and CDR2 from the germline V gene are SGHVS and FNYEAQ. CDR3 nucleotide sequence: TGTGCCAGCAGCTTAGGACAGGACACCGGGGAGCTGTTTTTT. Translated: CASSLGQDTGELFF.

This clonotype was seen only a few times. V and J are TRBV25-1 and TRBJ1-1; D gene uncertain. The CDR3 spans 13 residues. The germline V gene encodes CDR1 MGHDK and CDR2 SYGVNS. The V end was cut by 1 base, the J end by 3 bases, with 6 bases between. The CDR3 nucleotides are TGTGCCAGCAGTGAATCCTTTTACACTGAAGCTTTCTTT. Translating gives CASSESFYTEAFF.

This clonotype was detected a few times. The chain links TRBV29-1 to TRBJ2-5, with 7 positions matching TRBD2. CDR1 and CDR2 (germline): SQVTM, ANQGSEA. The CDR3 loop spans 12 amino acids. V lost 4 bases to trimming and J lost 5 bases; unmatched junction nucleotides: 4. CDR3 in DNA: TGCAGCGTTGCCAGCGGGATTGAGACCCAGTACTTC. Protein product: CSVASGIETQYF.

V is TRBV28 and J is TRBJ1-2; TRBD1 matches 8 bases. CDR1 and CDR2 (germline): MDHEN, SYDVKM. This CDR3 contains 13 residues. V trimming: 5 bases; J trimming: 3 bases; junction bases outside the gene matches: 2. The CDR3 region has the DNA TGTGCCAGCAGTCCACAGGGGGACTATGGCTACACCTTC. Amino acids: CASSPQGDYGYTF.

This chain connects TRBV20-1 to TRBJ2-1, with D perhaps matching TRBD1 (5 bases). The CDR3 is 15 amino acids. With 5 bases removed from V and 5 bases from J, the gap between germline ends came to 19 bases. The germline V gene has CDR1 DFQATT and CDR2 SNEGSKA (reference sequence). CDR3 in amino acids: CSARVLVTANNEQFF. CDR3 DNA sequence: TGCAGTGCTCGAGTCTTAGTGACAGCGAACAATGAGCAGTTCTTC.

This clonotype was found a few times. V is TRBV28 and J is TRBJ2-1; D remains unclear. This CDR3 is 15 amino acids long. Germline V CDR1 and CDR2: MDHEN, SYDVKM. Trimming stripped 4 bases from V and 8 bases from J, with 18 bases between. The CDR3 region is CASSSRQSPTDEQFF. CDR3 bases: TGTGCCAGCAGTTCCCGCCAGAGCCCCACGGATGAGCAGTTCTTC.

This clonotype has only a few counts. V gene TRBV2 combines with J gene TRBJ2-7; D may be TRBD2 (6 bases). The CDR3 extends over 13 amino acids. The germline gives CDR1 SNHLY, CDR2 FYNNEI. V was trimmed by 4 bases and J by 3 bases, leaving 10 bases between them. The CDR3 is CASSVTSYYEQYF. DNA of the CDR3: TGTGCCAGCAGTGTTACTAGCTACTACGAGCAGTACTTC.

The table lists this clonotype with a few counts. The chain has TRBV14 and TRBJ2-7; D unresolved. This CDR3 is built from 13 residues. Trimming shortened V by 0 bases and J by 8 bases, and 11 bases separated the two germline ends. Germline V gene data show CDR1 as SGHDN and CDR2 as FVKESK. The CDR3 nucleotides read TGTGCCAGCAGCCAAGATACCCTTTTGAAGCAGTACTTC. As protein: CASSQDTLLKQYF.

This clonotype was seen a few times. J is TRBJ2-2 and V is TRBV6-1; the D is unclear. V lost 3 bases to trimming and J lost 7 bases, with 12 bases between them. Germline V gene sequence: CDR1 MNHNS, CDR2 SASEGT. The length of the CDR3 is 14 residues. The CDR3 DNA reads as TGTGCCAGCAGTGACGGCCATAGTAGCGGGGAGCTGTTTTTT. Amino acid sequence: CASSDGHSSGELFF.

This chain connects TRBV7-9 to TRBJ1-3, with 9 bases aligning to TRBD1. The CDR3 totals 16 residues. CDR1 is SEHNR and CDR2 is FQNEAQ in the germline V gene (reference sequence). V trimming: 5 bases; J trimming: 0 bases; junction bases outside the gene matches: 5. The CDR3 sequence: CASSVKTGGSGNTIYF. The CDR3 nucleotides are TGTGCCAGCAGCGTCAAGACAGGGGGCTCTGGAAACACCATATATTTT. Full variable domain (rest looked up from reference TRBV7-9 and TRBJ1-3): DTGVSQNPRHKITKRGQNVTFRCDPISEHNRLYWYRQTLGQGPEFLTYFQNEAQLEKSRLLSDRFSAERPKGSFSTLEIQRTEQGDSAMYLCASSVKTGGSGNTIYFGEGSWLTVV.

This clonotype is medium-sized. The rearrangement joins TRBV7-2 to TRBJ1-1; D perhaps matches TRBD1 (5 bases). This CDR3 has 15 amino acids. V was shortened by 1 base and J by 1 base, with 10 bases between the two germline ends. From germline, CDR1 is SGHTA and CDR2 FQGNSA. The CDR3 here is CASSLDGQGNTEAFF. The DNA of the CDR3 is TGTGCCAGCAGCTTAGACGGGCAGGGGAACACTGAAGCTTTCTTT.